A single sample is the source of the 6 T cell receptor beta chains below, sequenced in a study of blood T cell repertoires in COVID-19 (dated by TCRdb to about 2020). The method was the immunoSEQ multiplex PCR assay. Held by TCRdb, this immuneACCESS table contains in-frame sequences only and omits some clones. Under half of the omission traces to an unresolved V gene where checked; the cause of the rest is unknown. For this sample there are approximately 220,000 clones; roughly 88% appear just once. The top ten hold around 30% of the sample. The sequencing input was peripheral blood. The receptor source for this set is a man aged 40-49 years with acute or convalescent COVID-19.

The gene calls are TRBV6-5 and TRBJ2-7, with D possibly TRBD1 on 5 matching bases. The CDR3 has 13 residues. Trimming shortened V by 5 bases and J by 3 bases, and 11 bases separated the two germline ends. In germline, CDR1 is MNHEY, CDR2 SVGAGI. As DNA, the CDR3 is TGTGCCAGCAGTCCCTCCCAGGGCTACGAGCAGTACTTC. This translates into CASSPSQGYEQYF.

This sequence joins TRBV11-3 and TRBJ2-1; 10 nucleotides align to TRBD2. The germline V gene has CDR1 SGHNT and CDR2 YENEEA. This CDR3 is built from 15 residues. V shed 0 bases, J shed 5 bases, and the junction held 1 base outside the gene matches. The DNA of the CDR3 is TGTGCCAGCAGCTTAGAACTAGCGGGGAACAATGAGCAGTTCTTC. It is translated as CASSLELAGNNEQFF. Using reference TRBV11-3 and TRBJ2-1 for the parts outside the CDR3, the full variable domain is EAGVVQSPRYKIIEKKQPVAFWCNPISGHNTLYWYLQNLGQGPELLIRYENEEAVDDSQLPKDRFSAERLKGVDSTLKIQPAELGDSAVYLCASSLELAGNNEQFFGPGTRLTVL.

This rearrangement joins TRBV4-1 to TRBJ2-5; D is undetermined. The CDR3 spans 14 residues. From germline, CDR1 is MGHRA and CDR2 YSYEKL. Trimming took off 1 base at V and 4 bases at J, with 10 bases between the two ends. CDR3 residues: CASSQVGFGETQYF. The CDR3 DNA follows: TGCGCCAGCAGCCAAGTCGGGTTCGGAGAGACCCAGTACTTC.

The chain recombines TRBV2 with TRBJ2-1, with 13 nucleotides matching TRBD2. V was pared by 3 bases and J by 7 bases, with 3 bases of the junction left unmatched. The CDR3 covers 15 residues. The germline gives CDR1 SNHLY, CDR2 FYNNEI. CDR3 region: CASSDGLAGVNEQFF. Here the CDR3 DNA reads TGTGCCAGCAGTGACGGACTAGCGGGAGTGAATGAGCAGTTCTTC.

The genes are TRBV7-2 and TRBJ1-3, with TRBD1 matching over 10 bases. V was pared by 3 bases and J by 0 bases, with 5 bases of the junction left unmatched. The germline V gene has CDR1 SGHTA and CDR2 FQGNSA. The CDR3 consists of 17 residues. As DNA, the CDR3 is TGTGCCAGCAGCTTGCGGACAGGGGGGGTCTCTGGAAACACCATATATTTT. It codes for CASSLRTGGVSGNTIYF.

J is TRBJ1-6 and V is TRBV6-5; D perhaps matches TRBD1 (6 bases). Trimming took 6 bases from V and 7 from J, leaving 16 bases between them. CDR1 is MNHEY and CDR2 is SVGAGI in the germline V gene. The CDR3 consists of 15 residues. CDR3 sequence: CASRDSLLGNSPLHF. The CDR3 DNA reads TGTGCCAGCAGGGACAGCCTCTTGGGGAATTCACCCCTCCACTTT.